Listed below are T cell receptor beta chains from one sample, sequenced in a study of blood T cell repertoires in COVID-19. The method was immunoSEQ multiplex PCR; TCRdb's version includes in-frame clones alone and lacks a portion of them. The repertoire holds 340,000 or so clones, with around 80% as singletons. Sequencing input: peripheral blood. These TCRs come from a man aged 25-40 years with active or convalescent COVID-19. Both conserved end residues are part of each CDR3. The D gene is left open where the match is weak.

len	v_gene	d_gene	CDR3aa
13	TRBV5-5	TRBD2	CASSLAGPLEQYF
18	TRBV6-2/TRBV6-3	-	CASSYQVGQLGSYNEQFF
20	TRBV9	TRBD1	CASSPSPGTGGGTMNTEAFF
14	TRBV5-4	-	CASSLDAGFDIQYF
16	TRBV28	-	CASSPWGSGRHGEQFF
15	TRBV4-3	-	CASSQGRGNSYEQYF
14	TRBV2	-	CASSEWTIPLEQYF
15	TRBV7-9	TRBD1	CASRPGQGLAGELFF
15	TRBV24-1	-	CATSDRQKDIGTQYF
13	TRBV27	-	CASRLLSGNTIYF
14	TRBV7-9	-	CASSSKPEGGEAFF
15	TRBV6-2/TRBV6-3	TRBD1	CASSQRTGADYGYTF
16	TRBV4-2	-	CASSQESRQHNQPQHF
12	TRBV6-2/TRBV6-3	-	CASSLPRGEQYF
17	TRBV10-3	TRBD1	CAISEPGDSYANYGYTF
16	TRBV28	TRBD2	CASSLGLAGSPDTQYF
19	TRBV13	TRBD2	CASSLGGLAGRGSYNEQFF
15	TRBV5-5	TRBD1	CASSAQTGKNQPQHF
14	TRBV11-2	-	CASSLGLRDQPQHF
16	TRBV19	-	CASSSLSGVRNQPQHF
14	TRBV19	TRBD1	CASSIGTANSPLHF
14	TRBV15	TRBD2	CATRPGGGQETQYF
15	TRBV7-6	-	CASSLGDTTYNEQFF
16	TRBV4-1	TRBD2	CASSQGERGVQETQYF
15	TRBV2	TRBD2	CASSAYGLAGVAQYF
13	TRBV7-3	-	CASSTLGGNEQFF
12	TRBV30	-	CAWSPPGQPQHF
14	TRBV30	TRBD1	CACSTGGGNQPQHF
13	TRBV5-6	TRBD1	CASSLPRGTEAFF
15	TRBV15	TRBD1	CATSSPGTGNNEQFF
17	TRBV2	TRBD2	CASSEDPAGGYTDTQYF
12	TRBV30	-	CAWSGGDYEQYF
18	TRBV11-2	TRBD2	CASSKGTSGASGANVLTF
17	TRBV4-1	TRBD2	CASSRGLAGVGQETQYF
14	TRBV25-1	TRBD2	CASSEGLVPYEQYF
15	TRBV7-6	TRBD1	CASSFVGQGYNEQFF
13	TRBV30	TRBD1	CASVDRLLRTLHF
13	TRBV3-1/TRBV3-2	-	CASSQTKRETQYF
15	TRBV30	TRBD1	CASGGDLSGANVLTF
15	TRBV11-2	TRBD1	CASSNTGTGEETQYF
13	TRBV11-1	TRBD1	CASSPDRAGELFF
16	TRBV7-2	TRBD1	CASRNAGTGESGEQFF
13	TRBV9	-	CASSSSPLGEQFF
12	TRBV29-1	-	CSVLNTVYGYTF
12	TRBV2	-	CASTYQRDEQFF
14	TRBV5-4	-	CASSALSGNYGYTF
13	TRBV12-3/TRBV12-4	-	CASSLDEKNGYTF
15	TRBV3-1/TRBV3-2	-	CASSQEAALYNEQFF
14	TRBV30	-	CAWSVPRNSYEQYF
18	TRBV5-1	TRBD1	CASSLGDSPGMSAEKLFF
17	TRBV7-8	TRBD1	CASSLGTGEVANYGYTF
15	TRBV5-4	TRBD2	CASSLEGLAGGEQFF